The 30 T cell receptor beta chains listed next were all sequenced from one sample in a study of regulatory T cells in long-lasting Graves disease. Relying on iRepertoire HTBI primers and Arm-PCR of CDR3 regions, the team built TCR beta libraries. TCRdb itself ran the multiplex PCR reads through MiXCR, one entry per CDR3 protein. In the table there are 350,000 to 450,000 distinct CDR3 sequences, 20% of which are singletons. Time point described: persistent/refractory GD, antithyroid drugs over 5 years with positive TRAb. PBMC-derived RNA was used for the TCR library. The sequencing used peripheral blood mononuclear cells (PBMCs), collected when the disease was refractory, from a patient treated with antithyroid drugs. These receptors all stem from a female donor with Graves disease.

This clonotype was seen many times. The rearrangement links TRBV30 to TRBJ1-1; weak D call: TRBD1 (5 bases). Germline V gene lookup returns CDR1 GTSNPN and CDR2 SVGIG (reference sequence). V was clipped by 1 base and J by 2 bases, with 14 bases between them. The CDR3 runs 15 residues. CDR3 sequence: CAWSERGWDNTEAFF. CDR3 nucleotides: TGTGCCTGGAGTGAGCGAGGGTGGGACAACACTGAAGCTTTCTTT. Filled out from reference TRBV30 and TRBJ1-1, the complete variable domain reads SQTIHQWPATLVQPVGSPLSLECTVEGTSNPNLYWYRQAAGRGLQLLFYSVGIGQISSEVPQNLSASRPQDRQFILSSKKLLLSDSGFYLCAWSERGWDNTEAFFGQGTRLTVV.

This clonotype was detected only a few times. The chain carries TRBV10-3 and TRBJ2-7, with D perhaps matching TRBD1 (6 bases). This CDR3 has 12 amino acids. V was pared by 8 bases and J by 6 bases, with 14 bases between. The germline V gene has CDR1 ENHRY and CDR2 SYGVKD. The CDR3 region is CAIQGSVGEQYF. DNA for the CDR3: TGTGCCATCCAGGGGTCGGTGGGCGAGCAGTACTTC.

A few counts support this clonotype. The rearrangement joins TRBV29-1 to TRBJ1-1, with 11 bases that match TRBD1. The CDR3 length is 17 residues. J lost 2 bases, V lost 5 bases, and 13 bases had no gene match. Germline-derived CDR1 and CDR2 are SQVTM and ANQGSEA. CDR3 nucleotide sequence: TGCAGCGTTAAAACCGGGACAGGGGGGAGTCATAACACTGAAGCTTTCTTT. As protein: CSVKTGTGGSHNTEAFF. The whole variable domain, remainder taken from reference TRBV29-1 and TRBJ1-1, is SAVISQKPSRDICQRGTSLTIQCQVDSQVTMMFWYRQQPGQSLTLIATANQGSEATYESGFVIDKFPISRPNLTFSTLTVSNMSPEDSSIYLCSVKTGTGGSHNTEAFFGQGTRLTVV.

The chain links TRBV19 to TRBJ1-1; D unresolved. The V end lost 7 bases, the J end lost 6 bases, and 9 bases lay between the germline ends. Looked up from germline, CDR1 is LNHDA and CDR2 is SQIVND (reference sequence). This CDR3 is 11 amino acids long. CDR3 sequence (DNA): TGTGCCAGTATGAGCCGGGCTGAAGCTTTCTTT. Translated, it gives CASMSRAEAFF.

This clonotype was seen ten or more times. V usage is TRBV28 and J usage is TRBJ2-5; no clear D. The CDR3 runs 14 residues. V gave up 2 bases and J gave up 4 bases, with 11 bases separating them. The germline V gene encodes CDR1 MDHEN and CDR2 SYDVKM. The CDR3 spells CASSLGQVGETQYF. DNA of the CDR3: TGTGCCAGCAGTTTAGGCCAGGTTGGAGAGACCCAGTACTTC.

This clonotype came up a few times. The chain couples TRBV10-2 to TRBJ2-7, with 10 bases aligning to TRBD2. J gave up 5 bases and V 6 bases, and 19 bases lay outside the gene matches. The CDR3 totals 18 residues. Germline V CDR1 and CDR2: WSHSY, SAAADI. In DNA form, the CDR3 reads TGCGCCAGCAGGAGAGGCGTAGCGGGAGGCCCCCGACCTGACGAGCAGTACTTC. Protein sequence: CASRRGVAGGPRPDEQYF.

The rearrangement links TRBV30 to TRBJ1-1; no reliable D call. This CDR3 region has 14 residues. V was cut by 3 bases and J by 4 bases, with 15 bases left in between. Germline assignment: CDR1 GTSNPN and CDR2 SVGIG (reference sequence). Written as DNA, the CDR3 is TGTGCCTGGAGATCTCTGATGCCGGGCACTGAAGCTTTCTTT. This sequence encodes CAWRSLMPGTEAFF. Based on the CDR3 plus reference TRBV30 and TRBJ1-1, the full variable domain is SQTIHQWPATLVQPVGSPLSLECTVEGTSNPNLYWYRQAAGRGLQLLFYSVGIGQISSEVPQNLSASRPQDRQFILSSKKLLLSDSGFYLCAWRSLMPGTEAFFGQGTRLTVV.

This clonotype was seen at least ten times. This chain joins TRBV6-1 and TRBJ1-2; TRBD1 might be the D (5 bases). V was pared by 3 bases and J by 7 bases, with 18 bases between. Germline loops: CDR1 MNHNS, CDR2 SASEGT. The CDR3 sequence is 15 residues long. Here the CDR3 DNA reads TGTGCCAGCAGTGAGGGGCCGGCAGAGGGAACTGGCTACACCTTC. Its protein is CASSEGPAEGTGYTF.

The V and J genes are TRBV3-2 and TRBJ2-5; the table's D call, TRBD2, has no DNA check behind it. TRBV3-2 is noted as a pseudogene. This CDR3 is built from 12 residues. The chain's CDR3 is CASRHTGTLEPF. Here the CDR3 DNA reads TGTGCCAGCAGACACACCGGGACTCTTGAACCTTTC.

This clonotype was observed a handful of times. This sequence joins TRBV28 and TRBJ2-7; D possibly matches TRBD1 or TRBD2 (6 bases each). Germline V gene sequence: CDR1 MDHEN, CDR2 SYDVKM. V lost 6 bases and J lost 3, with 24 bases in between. The CDR3 is 17 residues long. The chain's CDR3 is CASSPSVGAGHYYEQYF. DNA of the CDR3: TGTGCCAGCAGCCCATCCGTCGGGGCGGGACACTACTACGAGCAGTACTTC.

V usage is TRBV20-1 and J usage is TRBJ2-1, with 10 nucleotides matching TRBD2. Germline values: CDR1 DFQATT, CDR2 SNEGSKA (reference sequence). V shed 3 bases, J shed 6 bases, and the junction held 11 bases outside the gene matches. CDR3 length: 16 residues. CDR3 sequence: CSASGGLAGGGNEQFF. DNA for the CDR3: TGCAGTGCTAGTGGGGGATTAGCGGGAGGAGGCAATGAGCAGTTCTTC.

This clonotype was counted many times. This chain uses TRBV20-1 with TRBJ2-7; TRBD2 matches 10 bases. The CDR3 is made up of 16 amino acids. Germline V gene data show CDR1 as DFQATT and CDR2 as SNEGSKA (reference sequence). The V and J ends lost 2 bases and 6 bases, in that order; junction bases with no gene match: 13. The DNA of the CDR3 is TGCAGTGCTAGACTCCCCACCGGGACTAGCGTATCCGAGCAGTACTTC. Translation: CSARLPTGTSVSEQYF.

CDR3 loop: CASSSPGTSGPTDTQYF. The CDR3 DNA reads TGTGCCAGCAGTTCGCCCGGGACTAGCGGCCCCACAGATACGCAGTATTTT. V gene TRBV12-3 or TRBV12-4 combines with J gene TRBJ2-3, with TRBD2 matching 11 bases. This CDR3 has 17 residues. V was clipped by 4 bases and J by 2 bases; unmatched bases: 8.

In the case of this clonotype: A read error may be the cause here, since a much bigger clone is one base away. The conserved phenylalanine or tryptophan normally closing the CDR3 is absent here, so this likely arose from a read error. The gene calls are TRBV12-3 or TRBV12-4 and TRBJ2-5; 7 nucleotides agree with TRBD1. This CDR3 is 16 amino acids long. Losses at the gene ends were 4 bases for V and 0 bases for J; bases not matched to a gene: 8. The CDR3 loop reads CASSWQTGSDQETQYL. In nucleotides, the CDR3 is TGTGCCAGCAGTTGGCAGACAGGGTCCGACCAAGAGACCCAGTACCTC.

J is TRBJ1-2 and V is TRBV19; a weak D match, TRBD1 (6 bases). CDR1 and CDR2 from the germline V gene are LNHDA and SQIVND (reference sequence). This CDR3 has 14 amino acids. V lost 6 bases, J lost 7 bases, and 18 bases lay in between. CDR3 nucleotides: TGTGCCAGTAGCCAGGAATCACAGGGAGCTGGCTACACCTTC. Its protein is CASSQESQGAGYTF.

The chain uses TRBV3-1 and TRBJ2-3; D perhaps matches TRBD2 (5 bases). Germline V gene lookup returns CDR1 LGHDT and CDR2 YNNKEL (reference sequence). CDR3 length equals 14 residues. V gave up 5 bases and J gave up 4 bases, with 13 bases separating them. The CDR3 is CASSFSGGPDTQYF. The DNA of the CDR3 is TGTGCCAGCAGCTTTTCAGGAGGTCCAGATACGCAGTATTTT.

This clonotype was recorded many times. This chain uses TRBV28 with TRBJ2-5, with 11 positions matching TRBD2. CDR3 size: 16 residues. CDR1 and CDR2 from the germline V gene are MDHEN and SYDVKM. Trimming cost V 7 bases and J 2 bases; bases outside gene matches: 9. The DNA of the CDR3 is TGTGCCAGCACCCTAGGGGCTAGCGGGAGGCAAGAGACCCAGTACTTC. Translated, it gives CASTLGASGRQETQYF.

V usage is TRBV20-1 and J usage is TRBJ2-7, with D possibly being TRBD2 (6 bases). The germline CDR1 and CDR2 sequences are DFQATT and SNEGSKA (reference sequence). V was trimmed by 4 bases and J by 0 bases, leaving 7 bases between them. This CDR3 is built from 12 residues. CDR3 nucleotide sequence: TGCAGTGCTATTAGCGGCTCCTACGAGCAGTACTTC. Amino acid sequence: CSAISGSYEQYF.

This clonotype was counted a single time. The chain uses TRBV7-9 and TRBJ2-6, with 8 bases matching TRBD2. V gave up 5 bases and J gave up 0 bases; unmatched junction bases: 12. The CDR3 contains 19 residues. From germline, CDR1 is SEHNR and CDR2 FQNEAQ (reference sequence). As DNA, the CDR3 is TGTGCCAGCAGCGATTACGGGAGCGGGAGCCTCTCTGGGGCCAACGTCCTGACTTTC. Translating it yields CASSDYGSGSLSGANVLTF. The entire variable domain, with the rest obtained from reference TRBV7-9 and TRBJ2-6, is as follows: DTGVSQNPRHKITKRGQNVTFRCDPISEHNRLYWYRQTLGQGPEFLTYFQNEAQLEKSRLLSDRFSAERPKGSFSTLEIQRTEQGDSAMYLCASSDYGSGSLSGANVLTFGAGSRLTVL.

This clonotype was picked up many times. The V and J genes are TRBV10-1 and TRBJ1-6, with a possible D match to TRBD1 (6 bases). CDR3 length equals 15 residues. Deletions cut 4 bases from V and 7 bases from J, with 14 bases between. Germline V gene lookup returns CDR1 WNHNN and CDR2 SYGVQD (reference sequence). Written as DNA, the CDR3 is TGCGCCAGCAGTGCCGGACAGTATGGCAATTCACCCCTCCACTTT. This sequence encodes CASSAGQYGNSPLHF.

This chain links TRBV3-1 with TRBJ2-1, with TRBD2 matching 14 bases. Trimming removed 0 bases from V and 6 bases from J; junction bases left unmatched: 7. The CDR3 spans 18 residues. The germline V gene has CDR1 LGHDT and CDR2 YNNKEL (reference sequence). CDR3 nucleotide sequence: TGTGCCAGCAGCCAAGATCTTAGGACTAGCGGGGGGCCCAATGAGCAGTTCTTC. Residues: CASSQDLRTSGGPNEQFF.

In regard to this clonotype: A much larger clone lies one base from this, so it may be a read error. The chain couples TRBV2 to TRBJ1-4; 7 positions agree with TRBD1. The germline gives CDR1 SNHLY, CDR2 FYNNEI. The CDR3 consists of 15 residues. CDR3 nucleotides: TGTGTCAGCCGAGCCCGAACAGGGGATAATGAAAAACTGTTTTTT. Translation: CVSRARTGDNEKLFF.

The V call is TRBV19, the J call TRBJ2-6; a weak D match, TRBD2 (6 bases). CDR3 length: 17 residues. With 2 bases removed from V and 0 bases from J, the gap between germline ends came to 11 bases. From germline, CDR1 is LNHDA and CDR2 SQIVND (reference sequence). CDR3 loop: CASSIIGSFSGANVLTF. The CDR3 nucleotides are TGTGCCAGTAGTATAATCGGGAGTTTCTCTGGGGCCAACGTCCTGACTTTC.

This clonotype was seen more than once but under ten times. This rearrangement joins TRBV4-3 to TRBJ2-7, with D perhaps matching TRBD2 (6 bases). This CDR3 comprises 15 residues. V lost 0 bases and J 2 bases, leaving 11 bases between the germline ends. Germline V lookup: CDR1 LGHNA, CDR2 YSLEER. The CDR3 DNA follows: TGCGCCAGCAGCCAAGAGTCACCGGGAGCCTACGAGCAGTACTTC. This gives the protein CASSQESPGAYEQYF.

The chain combines TRBV30 with TRBJ2-2; weak D call: TRBD2 (6 bases). The CDR3 covers 14 residues. In germline, CDR1 is GTSNPN, CDR2 SVGIG (reference sequence). Deletions cut 1 base from V and 3 bases from J, with 9 bases between. In DNA form, the CDR3 reads TGTGCCTGGAGTGAAGCGGGTTACACCGGGGAGCTGTTTTTT. Residues: CAWSEAGYTGELFF.

The rearrangement uses TRBV20-1 and TRBJ1-1; a weak D match, TRBD1 (5 bases). The CDR3 extends over 12 amino acids. The ends were cut back, 3 bases at V and 6 bases at J, with 11 bases in the middle. Germline assignment: CDR1 DFQATT and CDR2 SNEGSKA (reference sequence). The CDR3 coding sequence is TGCAGTGCTAGGGGGGGATCCGCTGAAGCTTTCTTT. This gives the protein CSARGGSAEAFF.

This clonotype was counted at least ten times. The V and J genes are TRBV2 and TRBJ2-7, with 7 bases matching TRBD2. The V segment lost 5 bases and the J segment 6 bases; nucleotides outside the gene matches: 10. The CDR3 spans 14 residues. Germline V lookup: CDR1 SNHLY, CDR2 FYNNEI. The CDR3 coding sequence is TGTGCCAGCAGTAGACCAGCGGGATCGGGCGAGCAGTACTTC. It codes for CASSRPAGSGEQYF.

Details on this clonotype: An end of the junction differs from the germline gene, which may be a read error. Here the CDR3 DNA reads TGTGCCAGCAGCTTAACACAAGTGACCCAGTACTTC. Its protein product is CASSLTQVTQYF. This sequence joins TRBV7-9 and TRBJ2-5, with D unresolved. Germline CDR1 reads SEHNR; CDR2 reads FQNEAQ (reference sequence). This CDR3 is 12 amino acids long.

This clonotype occurred many times. This rearrangement joins TRBV7-2 to TRBJ2-6; 7 positions agree with TRBD1. Germline V lookup: CDR1 SGHTA, CDR2 FQGNSA. V dropped 5 bases and J dropped 7; count of bases not matched to a gene: 8. The CDR3 is 15 residues long. Written as DNA, the CDR3 is TGTGCCAGCAGCGCCCGGACAGGAGGTGCCAACGTCCTGACTTTC. Translated: CASSARTGGANVLTF.

This clonotype was seen many times. The chain is built from TRBV27 and TRBJ2-5, with 7 bases aligning to TRBD1. The length of the CDR3 is 15 residues. Per the germline V gene, CDR1 is MNHEY and CDR2 is SMNVEV (reference sequence). J gave up 0 bases and V 4 bases, and 5 bases lay outside the gene matches. For the CDR3, the DNA is TGTGCCAGCAGTTCTGGGACAGCGTACCAAGAGACCCAGTACTTC. This encodes CASSSGTAYQETQYF.